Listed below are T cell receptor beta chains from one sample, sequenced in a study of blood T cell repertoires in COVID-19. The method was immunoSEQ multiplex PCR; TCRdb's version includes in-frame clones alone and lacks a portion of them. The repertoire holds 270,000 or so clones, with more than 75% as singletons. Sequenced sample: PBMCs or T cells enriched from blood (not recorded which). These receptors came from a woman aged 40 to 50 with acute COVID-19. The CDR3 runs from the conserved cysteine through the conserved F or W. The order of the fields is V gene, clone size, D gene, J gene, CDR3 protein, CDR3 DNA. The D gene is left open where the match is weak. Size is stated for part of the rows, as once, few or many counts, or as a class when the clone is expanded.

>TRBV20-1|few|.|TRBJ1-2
CSASSFYGYTF
TGCAGTGCTTCCTCCTTCTATGGCTACACCTTC
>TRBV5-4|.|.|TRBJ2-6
CASSLATSGANVLTF
TGTGCCAGCAGCTTGGCGACTTCGGGGGCCAACGTCCTGACTTTC
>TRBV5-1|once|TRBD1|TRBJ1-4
CASSLMGQGGEKLFF
TGCGCCAGCAGCTTGATGGGACAGGGTGGTGAAAAACTGTTTTTT
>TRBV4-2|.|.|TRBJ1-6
CASSRLARGNSPLHF
TGTGCCAGCAGCCGCCTCGCCCGAGGGAATTCACCCCTCCACTTT
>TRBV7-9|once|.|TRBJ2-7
CASSPGQTPGEQYF
TGTGCCAGCAGCCCCGGACAGACGCCTGGTGAGCAGTACTTC
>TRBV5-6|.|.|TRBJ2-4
CASSTGQNRRNIQYF
TGTGCCAGCAGCACAGGACAGAACAGGAGAAACATTCAGTACTTC
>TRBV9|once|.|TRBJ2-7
CASSAGGQSSYEQYF
TGTGCCAGCAGCGCGGGGGGCCAAAGCTCCTACGAGCAGTACTTC
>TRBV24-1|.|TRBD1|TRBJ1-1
CATRTGQGTENTEAFF
TGTGCCACCAGGACAGGACAGGGCACGGAGAACACTGAAGCTTTCTTT
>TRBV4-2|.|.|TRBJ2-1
CASSQDGGPNNEQFF
TGTGCCAGCAGCCAAGACGGGGGGCCTAACAATGAGCAGTTCTTC
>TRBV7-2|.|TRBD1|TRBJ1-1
CASSLTGTGGTEAFF
TGTGCCAGCAGCTTGACCGGGACAGGGGGAACTGAAGCTTTCTTT
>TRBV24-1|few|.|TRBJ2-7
CATSTGYEQYF
TGTGCCACCTCTACAGGGTACGAGCAGTACTTC
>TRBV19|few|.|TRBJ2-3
CASSNGLDQGTDTQYF
TGTGCCAGTAGTAATGGACTGGACCAGGGCACAGATACGCAGTATTTT
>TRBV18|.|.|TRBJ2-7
CASSPPDIAYEQYF
TGTGCCAGCTCACCACCGGACATCGCCTACGAGCAGTACTTC
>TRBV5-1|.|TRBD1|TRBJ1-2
CASSAPGQHYGYTF
TGCGCCAGCAGCGCGCCGGGACAGCACTATGGCTACACCTTC
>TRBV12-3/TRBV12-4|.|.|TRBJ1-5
CASSYSEPQHF
TGTGCCAGCAGCTACTCCGAGCCCCAGCATTTT
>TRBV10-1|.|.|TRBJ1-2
CASSESPGGFYGYTF
TGCGCCAGCAGTGAGTCCCCTGGAGGGTTCTATGGCTACACCTTC
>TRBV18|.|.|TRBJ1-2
CASSPMTGYGYTF
TGTGCCAGCTCACCAATGACAGGCTATGGCTACACCTTC
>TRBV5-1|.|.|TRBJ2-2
CASSYGGGGSGELFF
TGCGCCAGCAGCTATGGGGGGGGCGGCTCCGGGGAGCTGTTTTTT
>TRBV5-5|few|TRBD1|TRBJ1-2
CASSWDRGGDGYTF
TGTGCCAGCAGCTGGGACAGGGGAGGGGATGGCTACACCTTC
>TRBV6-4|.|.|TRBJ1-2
CASSPLPGQDYGYTF
TGTGCCAGCAGTCCGCTTCCGGGACAAGACTATGGCTACACCTTC
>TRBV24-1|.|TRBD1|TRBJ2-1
CATSEPGQGARDEQFF
TGTGCCACCAGTGAGCCGGGACAGGGGGCGCGGGATGAGCAGTTCTTC
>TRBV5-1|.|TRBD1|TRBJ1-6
CASSLPGQGNSPLHF
TGCGCCAGCAGCCTACCGGGACAGGGTAATTCACCCCTCCACTTT
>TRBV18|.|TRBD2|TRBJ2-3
CASSRGTSGTDTQYF
TGTGCCAGCTCACGTGGGACTAGCGGCACAGATACGCAGTATTTT
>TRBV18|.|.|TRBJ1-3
CASSPSVPSYSGNTIYF
TGTGCCAGCTCACCATCGGTGCCGTCTTACTCTGGAAACACCATATATTTT
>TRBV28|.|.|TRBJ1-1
CASSYTRVPGAFF
TGTGCCAGCAGCTATACTAGGGTTCCTGGAGCTTTCTTT
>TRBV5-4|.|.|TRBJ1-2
CASSGGGAGKADGYTF
TGTGCCAGCAGCGGTGGGGGGGCCGGGAAAGCGGATGGCTACACCTTC
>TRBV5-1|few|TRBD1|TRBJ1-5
CASSPTPGTAQPQHF
TGCGCCAGCAGCCCAACCCCCGGGACAGCGCAGCCCCAGCATTTT
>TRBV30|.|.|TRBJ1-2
CAWSVLARGYTF
TGTGCCTGGAGTGTACTTGCGAGGGGCTACACCTTC
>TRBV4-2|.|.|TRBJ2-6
CASSQPVGHSGANVLTF
TGTGCCAGCAGCCAGCCCGTGGGGCACTCTGGGGCCAACGTCCTGACTTTC
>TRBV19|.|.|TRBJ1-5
CASSSEFSNQPQHF
TGTGCCAGTAGTTCGGAGTTTAGCAATCAGCCCCAGCATTTT
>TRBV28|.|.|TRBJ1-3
CASTRNPSNTIYF
TGTGCCAGCACTAGGAACCCGTCCAACACCATATATTTT
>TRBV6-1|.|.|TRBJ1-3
CASSETGGNTIYF
TGTGCCAGCAGTGAAACAGGGGGAAACACCATATATTTT
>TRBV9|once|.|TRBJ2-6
CASSLQRGGANVLTF
TGTGCCAGCAGCCTCCAACGGGGGGGGGCCAACGTCCTGACTTTC
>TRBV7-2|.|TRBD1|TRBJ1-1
CASRRDRGSTEAFF
TGTGCCAGCAGACGAGACAGGGGTTCCACTGAAGCTTTCTTT
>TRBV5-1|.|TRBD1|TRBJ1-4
CASSLALGQMNEKLFF
TGCGCCAGCAGCTTGGCTTTGGGACAGATGAATGAAAAACTGTTTTTT
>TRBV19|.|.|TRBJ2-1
CASTQSGSLWEQFF
TGTGCCAGTACTCAGAGCGGGTCCTTATGGGAGCAGTTCTTC
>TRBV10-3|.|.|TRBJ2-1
CAISESNWDSYQFF
TGTGCCATCAGTGAGTCGAACTGGGACTCTTATCAGTTCTTC
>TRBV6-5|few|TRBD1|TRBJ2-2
CASSRQGMNTGELFF
TGTGCCAGCAGTCGACAGGGGATGAACACCGGGGAGCTGTTTTTT
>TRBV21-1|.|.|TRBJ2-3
CASSKWGRDTQYF
TGTGCCAGCAGCAAATGGGGCCGAGATACGCAGTATTTT
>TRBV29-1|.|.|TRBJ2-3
CSVEGGGLGARSDTQYF
TGCAGCGTTGAAGGGGGTGGGCTGGGGGCTAGATCAGATACGCAGTATTTT
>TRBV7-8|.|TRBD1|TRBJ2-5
CASSRQGKETQYF
TGTGCCAGCAGTCGACAGGGGAAAGAGACCCAGTACTTC
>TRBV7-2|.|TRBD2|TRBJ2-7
CASSPTSGLSYEQYF
TGTGCCAGCAGCCCCACTAGCGGCCTCTCCTACGAGCAGTACTTC
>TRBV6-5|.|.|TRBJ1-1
CASRLRGNTEAFF
TGTGCCAGCAGGTTAAGGGGGAACACTGAAGCTTTCTTT
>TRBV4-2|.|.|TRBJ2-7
CASSQDWSTGGVYEQYF
TGTGCCAGCAGCCAAGATTGGTCGACAGGTGGTGTCTACGAGCAGTACTTC
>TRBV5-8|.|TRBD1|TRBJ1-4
CASTLEGAGEKLFF
TGTGCCAGCACTCTCGAGGGGGCGGGTGAAAAACTGTTTTTT
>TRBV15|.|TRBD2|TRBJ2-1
CATSRDHRTSGNNEQFF
TGTGCCACCAGCAGAGATCACAGGACTAGCGGAAACAATGAGCAGTTCTTC
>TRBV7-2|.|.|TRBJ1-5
CASSPRRGLQPQHF
TGTGCCAGCAGCCCAAGGAGAGGACTTCAGCCCCAGCATTTT
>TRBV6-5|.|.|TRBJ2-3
CASRGTWANTQYF
TGTGCCAGCAGAGGGACATGGGCTAATACGCAGTATTTT
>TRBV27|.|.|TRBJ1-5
CASSLSRGANNQPQHF
TGTGCCAGCAGTTTATCGCGGGGGGCGAATAATCAGCCCCAGCATTTT
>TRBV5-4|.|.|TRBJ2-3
CASSLRQQTTDTQYF
TGTGCCAGCAGCCTACGACAGCAGACCACAGATACGCAGTATTTT
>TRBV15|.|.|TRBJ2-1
CATSMSIYEQFF
TGTGCCACCAGCATGTCCATTTATGAGCAGTTCTTC
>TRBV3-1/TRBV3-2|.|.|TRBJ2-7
CASSQISTEQYF
TGTGCCAGCAGCCAAATAAGCACCGAGCAGTACTTC
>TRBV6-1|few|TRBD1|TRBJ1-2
CASSEGTGPNYGYTF
TGTGCCAGCAGTGAAGGGACAGGGCCCAACTATGGCTACACCTTC
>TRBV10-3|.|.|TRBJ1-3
CAIMEGPGNTIYF
TGTGCCATCATGGAGGGCCCTGGAAACACCATATATTTT
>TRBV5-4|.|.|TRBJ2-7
CASSSGGGSDEQYF
TGTGCCAGCAGCTCGGGAGGGGGCTCGGACGAGCAGTACTTC
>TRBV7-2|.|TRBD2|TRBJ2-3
CASSWASGSGRDTQYF
TGTGCCAGCAGCTGGGCTAGCGGGTCTGGTAGGGATACGCAGTATTTT
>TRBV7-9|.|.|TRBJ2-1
CASSLLDEQFF
TGTGCCAGCAGCCTCTTAGATGAGCAGTTCTTC
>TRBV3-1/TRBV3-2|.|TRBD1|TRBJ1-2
CASSQAGGIYGYTF
TGTGCCAGCAGCCAAGCAGGGGGGATCTATGGCTACACCTTC
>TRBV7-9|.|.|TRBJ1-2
CASSLGGANYGYTF
TGTGCCAGCAGCTTAGGGGGAGCTAACTATGGCTACACCTTC